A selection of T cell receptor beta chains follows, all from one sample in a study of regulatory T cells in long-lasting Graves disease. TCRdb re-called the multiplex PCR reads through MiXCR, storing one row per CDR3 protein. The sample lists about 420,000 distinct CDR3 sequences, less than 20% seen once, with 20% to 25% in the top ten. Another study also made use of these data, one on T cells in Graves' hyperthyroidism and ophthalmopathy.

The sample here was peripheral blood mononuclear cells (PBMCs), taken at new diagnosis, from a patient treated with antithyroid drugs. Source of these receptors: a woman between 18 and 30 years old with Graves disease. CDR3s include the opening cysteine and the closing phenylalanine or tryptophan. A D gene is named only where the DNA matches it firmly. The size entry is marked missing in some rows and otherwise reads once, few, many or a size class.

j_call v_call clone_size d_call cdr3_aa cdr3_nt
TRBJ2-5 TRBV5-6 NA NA CASRHERRAREETQYF TGTGCCAGCAGGCACGAACGCCGGGCGAGGGAAGAGACCCAGTACTTC
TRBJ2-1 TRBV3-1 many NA CASSQDPLDNEQFF TGTGCCAGCAGCCAAGATCCTCTAGACAATGAGCAGTTCTTC
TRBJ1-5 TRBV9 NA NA CASSVAGAVNQPQHF TGTGCCAGCAGCGTAGCTGGGGCAGTCAATCAGCCCCAGCATTTT
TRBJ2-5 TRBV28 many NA CASSASKTQYF TGTGCCAGTAGTGCCTCAAAGACCCAGTACTTC
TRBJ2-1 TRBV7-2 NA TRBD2 CASSLVASGSIGEQFF TGTGCCAGCAGCTTAGTGGCTAGCGGGAGCATAGGTGAGCAGTTCTTC
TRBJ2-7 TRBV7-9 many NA CASSSFRASPYEQYF TGTGCCAGCAGCTCCTTCCGGGCCAGCCCCTACGAGCAGTACTTC
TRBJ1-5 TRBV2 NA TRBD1 CASGGAGGLGGPQHF TGTGCCAGCGGGGGGGCAGGGGGTCTGGGTGGGCCCCAGCATTTT
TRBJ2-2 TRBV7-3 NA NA CASSLFPNTGELFF TGTGCCAGCAGCTTGTTCCCCAACACCGGGGAGCTGTTTTTT
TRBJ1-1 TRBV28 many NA CASSGDPNTEAFF TGTGCCAGCAGTGGGGACCCAAACACTGAAGCTTTCTTT
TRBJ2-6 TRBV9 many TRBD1 CASSVAVFGTGSGANVLTF TGTGCCAGCAGCGTAGCTGTGTTTGGGACAGGGTCTGGGGCCAACGTCCTGACTTTC
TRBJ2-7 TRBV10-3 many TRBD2 CAISSGTSGYEQYF TGTGCCATCAGTTCCGGGACTAGCGGCTACGAGCAGTACTTC
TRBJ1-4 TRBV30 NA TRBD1 CAWSVRLRGGTNEKLFF TGTGCCTGGAGTGTACGGCTTAGAGGGGGCACTAATGAAAAACTGTTTTTT
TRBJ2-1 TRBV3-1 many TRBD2 CASSLAGRGEQFF TGTGCCAGCAGTCTAGCGGGAAGGGGTGAGCAGTTCTTC
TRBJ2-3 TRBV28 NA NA CASSLQIPAKHTQYF TGTGCCAGCAGTCTCCAGATACCTGCCAAACATACGCAGTATTTT
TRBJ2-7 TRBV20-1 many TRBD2 CSAREGGTGTSGRARYEQYF TGCAGTGCTAGAGAGGGGGGAACCGGGACTAGCGGGAGGGCCAGGTACGAGCAGTACTTC
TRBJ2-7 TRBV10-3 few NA CAISRGGEQYF TGTGCCATCAGCAGGGGTGGAGAGCAGTACTTC
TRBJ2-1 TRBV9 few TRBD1 CASSPGGFGNEQFF TGTGCCAGCAGCCCAGGGGGTTTCGGCAATGAGCAGTTCTTC
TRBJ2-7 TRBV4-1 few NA CASSQDPPGSSSYEQYF TGCGCCAGCAGCCAAGATCCCCCGGGGTCGAGCTCCTACGAGCAGTACTTC
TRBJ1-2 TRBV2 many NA CASSPGRVYGYTF TGTGCCAGCAGTCCGGGACGGGTATATGGCTACACCTTC
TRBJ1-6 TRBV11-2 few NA CASSRGNCNSPLHF TGTGCCAGCAGCCGGGGAAACTGTAATTCACCCCTCCACTTT
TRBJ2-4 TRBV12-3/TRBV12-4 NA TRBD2 CASSLSGTYSKNIQYF TGTGCCAGCAGTCTTAGCGGGACTTACTCCAAAAACATTCAGTACTTC
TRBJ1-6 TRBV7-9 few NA CASSPREGVDSPLHF TGTGCCAGCAGCCCCCGGGAGGGTGTAGATTCACCCCTCCACTTT
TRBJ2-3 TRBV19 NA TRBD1 CASSIGTGEGTDTQYF TGTGCCAGTAGCATCGGGACAGGGGAAGGCACAGATACGCAGTATTTT
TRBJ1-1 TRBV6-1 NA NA CASRGGPTRNVGAFF TGTGCCAGCAGAGGGGGGCCTACACGGAATGTGGGTGCTTTCTTT
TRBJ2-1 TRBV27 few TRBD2 CASSASGRNEQFF TGTGCCAGCAGTGCTAGCGGGAGAAATGAGCAGTTCTTC
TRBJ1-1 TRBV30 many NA CAWRPLGTEAFF TGTGCCTGGAGACCGCTGGGGACTGAAGCTTTCTTT
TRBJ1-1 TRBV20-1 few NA CSARTGLNTEAFF TGCAGTGCTAGAACAGGGCTGAACACTGAAGCTTTCTTT
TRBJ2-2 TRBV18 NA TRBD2 CASSPRLAGTTGELFF TGTGCCAGCTCACCCCGACTAGCGGGAACCACCGGGGAGCTGTTTTTT
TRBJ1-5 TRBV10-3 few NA CAISGSGGNQPQHF TGTGCCATCAGTGGCTCAGGAGGCAATCAGCCCCAGCATTTT
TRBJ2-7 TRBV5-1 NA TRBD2 CASSGGLSGRAQEQYF TGCGCCAGCAGCGGAGGGCTTAGCGGGAGGGCCCAAGAGCAGTACTTC
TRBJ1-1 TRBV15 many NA CATSRDGQNTEAFF TGTGCCACCAGCAGAGATGGCCAGAACACTGAAGCTTTCTTT
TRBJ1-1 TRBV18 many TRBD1 CASSPRQGGTNTEAFF TGTGCCAGCTCACCACGACAGGGGGGGACGAACACTGAAGCTTTCTTT
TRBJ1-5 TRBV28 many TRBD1 CASRRGTGRVGNQPQHF TGTGCCAGCAGACGAGGGACAGGGCGCGTGGGCAATCAGCCCCAGCATTTT
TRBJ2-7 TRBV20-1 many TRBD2 CSATSGRSSYEQYF TGCAGTGCTACTAGCGGGAGGAGCTCCTACGAGCAGTACTTC
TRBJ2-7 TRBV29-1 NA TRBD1 CSALWRDRGKSYEQYF TGCAGCGCTCTGTGGCGGGACAGGGGTAAATCCTACGAGCAGTACTTC
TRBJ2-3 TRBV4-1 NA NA CASSQDIRVADTQYF TGCGCCAGCAGCCAAGATATTAGGGTCGCAGATACGCAGTATTTT
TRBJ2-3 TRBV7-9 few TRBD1 CATHRGGTDTQYF TGTGCCACCCACAGGGGAGGCACAGATACGCAGTATTTT
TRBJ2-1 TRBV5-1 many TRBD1 CASSIRPGQGYNEQFF TGCGCCAGCAGCATCCGGCCGGGACAGGGGTACAATGAGCAGTTCTTC
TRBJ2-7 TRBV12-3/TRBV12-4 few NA CASSSFRHGSYGQYF TGTGCCAGCAGTTCGTTCCGGCACGGATCCTACGGGCAGTACTTC
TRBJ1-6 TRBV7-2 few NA CASSLMGQDNSPLHF TGTGCCAGCAGCTTAATGGGGCAGGATAATTCACCCCTCCACTTT
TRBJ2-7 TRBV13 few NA CASSLALIREQYF TGTGCCAGCAGCTTAGCTCTAATTAGAGAGCAGTACTTC
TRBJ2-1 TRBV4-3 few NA CASSQVGDFEQFF TGCGCCAGCAGCCAAGTAGGGGATTTTGAGCAGTTCTTC
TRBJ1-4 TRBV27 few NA CASTFCGEKLFF TGTGCCAGCACCTTTTGCGGTGAAAAACTGTTTTTT
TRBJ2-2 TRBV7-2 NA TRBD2 CASTPGGRTGELFF TGTGCCAGCACCCCAGGCGGGAGGACCGGGGAGCTGTTTTTT
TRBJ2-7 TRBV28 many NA CATPGDAFNSYEQYF TGTGCCACCCCAGGAGACGCTTTCAACTCCTACGAGCAGTACTTC
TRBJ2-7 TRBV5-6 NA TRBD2 CASSPGLSGGNSYEQYF TGTGCCAGCAGCCCGGGACTATCGGGAGGCAACTCCTACGAGCAGTACTTC
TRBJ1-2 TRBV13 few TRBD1 CASSTYRGMGGYTF TGTGCCAGCAGTACCTACAGGGGAATGGGTGGCTACACCTTC
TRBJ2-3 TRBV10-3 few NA CAISEAGKQSTDTQYF TGTGCCATCAGTGAAGCCGGGAAACAATCCACAGATACGCAGTATTTT
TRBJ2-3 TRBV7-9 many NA CASSEGGDTDTQYF TGTGCCAGCAGCGAGGGGGGAGACACAGATACGCAGTATTTT
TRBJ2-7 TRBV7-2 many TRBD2 CASSFSLAGPSSYEQYF TGTGCCAGCAGCTTTTCCCTAGCGGGACCGAGCTCCTACGAGCAGTACTTC
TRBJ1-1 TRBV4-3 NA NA CASSLSRDREAFF TGCGCCAGCAGCCTCAGCCGGGACCGTGAAGCTTTCTTT
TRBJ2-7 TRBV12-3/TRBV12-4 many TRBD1 CASSFAQGAFSIYEQYF TGTGCCAGCAGTTTCGCTCAGGGGGCCTTCTCTATCTACGAGCAGTACTTC
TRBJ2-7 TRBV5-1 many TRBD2 CASSLMTSGTTYEQYF TGCGCCAGCAGCCTAATGACTAGCGGTACAACCTACGAGCAGTACTTC
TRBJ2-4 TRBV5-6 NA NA CASSSITDSLKAKNIQYF TGTGCCAGCAGCTCAATAACGGACAGTCTTAAAGCCAAAAACATTCAGTACTTC
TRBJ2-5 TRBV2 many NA CASSEAPGATETQYF TGTGCCAGCAGTGAAGCACCGGGAGCGACCGAGACCCAGTACTTC
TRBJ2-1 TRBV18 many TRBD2 CASSPGLAGLEGEQFF TGTGCCAGCTCACCCGGACTAGCGGGATTAGAGGGGGAGCAGTTCTTC
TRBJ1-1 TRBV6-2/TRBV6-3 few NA CASSYAGTEAFF TGTGCCAGCAGTTACGCGGGCACTGAAGCTTTCTTT